Each of the 30 T cell receptor beta chains below was sequenced from the same sample in a study of beta chain features in type 1 diabetes. As every portion of the isolated RNA was reverse transcribed, the sequencing read expressed TCRB transcripts. Sequencing used immunoSEQ multiplex PCR; TCRdb keeps in-frame clones, though not all of them. Found here are 350,000 to 450,000 clones, about 16% of them singletons; the top ten hold approximately 0.02%. What was sequenced was naive CD4+ T cells from blood. The receptors shown here come from a woman in her late teens or twenties in good health.

This sequence joins TRBV30 and TRBJ1-5; D unclear. This CDR3 contains 14 residues. Per the germline V gene, CDR1 is GTSNPN and CDR2 is SVGIG (reference sequence). V was clipped by 2 bases and J by 0 bases, with 8 bases between them. This CDR3 reads CAWSITASNQPQHF. The DNA of the CDR3 is TGTGCCTGGAGTATCACAGCTAGCAATCAGCCCCAGCATTTT. The full variable domain, completed using reference TRBV30 and TRBJ1-5, is SQTIHQWPATLVQPVGSPLSLECTVEGTSNPNLYWYRQAAGRGLQLLFYSVGIGQISSEVPQNLSASRPQDRQFILSSKKLLLSDSGFYLCAWSITASNQPQHFGDGTRLSIL.

The sample holds a few counts of this clone. This chain links TRBV7-2 with TRBJ2-1, with 7 bases aligning to TRBD2. The germline V gene has CDR1 SGHTA and CDR2 FQGNSA. The CDR3 has 18 residues. V shed 3 bases and J 5 bases; nucleotides not matched to a gene: 16. Here the CDR3 reads CASSFPRGSSGGNNEQFF. Written as DNA, the CDR3 is TGTGCCAGCAGCTTTCCCCGTGGGTCTAGCGGCGGGAACAATGAGCAGTTCTTC. The whole variable domain, remainder taken from reference TRBV7-2 and TRBJ2-1, is GAGVSQSPSNKVTEKGKDVELRCDPISGHTALYWYRQSLGQGLEFLIYFQGNSAPDKSGLPSDRFSAERTGGSVSTLTIQRTQQEDSAVYLCASSFPRGSSGGNNEQFFGPGTRLTVL.

This rearrangement joins TRBV15 to TRBJ2-1, with D possibly matching TRBD2 (5 bases). V was cut by 0 bases and J by 7 bases, with 10 bases left in between. Germline CDR1 LNHNV, CDR2 YYDKDF (reference sequence). This CDR3 region has 14 residues. CDR3 protein: CATSRDSGGNEQFF. The CDR3 DNA sequence: TGTGCCACCAGCAGAGATTCAGGCGGGAATGAGCAGTTCTTC.

The chain carries TRBV2 and TRBJ2-5, with 7 bases matching TRBD1. This CDR3 is 12 amino acids long. Germline V gene lookup returns CDR1 SNHLY and CDR2 FYNNEI. The V gene end was trimmed by 11 bases and the J gene end by 1 base; junction bases not matched to a gene: 4. The CDR3 reads CAGGQLQETQYF. The CDR3 bases are TGTGCCGGGGGACAGCTCCAAGAGACCCAGTACTTC.

This clone was detected only a few times. The chain joins TRBV30 to TRBJ2-3; TRBD2 matches 10 bases. Trimming cost V 5 bases and J 11 bases; bases outside gene matches: 4. The germline V gene has CDR1 GTSNPN and CDR2 SVGIG (reference sequence). This CDR3 contains 11 residues. CDR3 nucleotide sequence: TGTGCCTGGTCTGGACTAGCGGAGCAGTATTTT. It translates to CAWSGLAEQYF.

The V gene is TRBV7-2, the J gene TRBJ2-6; possible D gene TRBD1, 6 bases. The CDR3 totals 17 residues. Germline CDR1 and CDR2: SGHTA and FQGNSA. Trimming removed 6 bases from V and 0 bases from J, with 15 bases in between. The CDR3: CASRSLGTTSGANVLTF. CDR3 nucleotides: TGTGCCAGCAGGTCCCTAGGGACAACCTCTGGGGCCAACGTCCTGACTTTC.

The chain joins TRBV29-1 to TRBJ1-2, with D perhaps TRBD1 (6 bases). V was clipped by 7 bases and J by 0 bases, with 12 bases between them. CDR1 and CDR2 from the germline V gene are SQVTM and ANQGSEA. The CDR3 is made up of 13 amino acids. CDR3 DNA sequence: TGCAGCGGAAGTGACAGGACTAACTATGGCTACACCTTC. The encoded protein is CSGSDRTNYGYTF.

This clone was detected a few times. The gene calls are TRBV28 and TRBJ2-7; 8 bases align to TRBD1. The CDR3 is made up of 14 amino acids. The germline V gene encodes CDR1 MDHEN and CDR2 SYDVKM. V was pared by 3 bases and J by 7 bases, with 8 bases of the junction left unmatched. CDR3 DNA sequence: TGTGCCAGCAGTTTTGTACAGGGGGTCGGTGAGCAGTACTTC. This translates into CASSFVQGVGEQYF.

The V call is TRBV30, the J call TRBJ2-5; tentatively, D is TRBD2 (6 bases). V lost 3 bases and J lost 5, with 13 bases in between. Germline CDR1 is GTSNPN and CDR2 is SVGIG (reference sequence). The CDR3 is 13 residues long. The CDR3 sequence is CAWRALGGETQYF. Here the CDR3 DNA reads TGTGCCTGGAGGGCCCTGGGAGGTGAGACCCAGTACTTC.

The J gene is TRBJ2-2, the V gene TRBV9, with a tentative D call TRBD2 (6 bases). The V end was cut by 0 bases, the J end by 4 bases, with 13 bases between. The CDR3 runs to 16 residues. Germline CDR1 SGDLS, CDR2 YYNGEE. CDR3 nucleotide sequence: TGTGCCAGCAGCGTAGTAGTTAGCGGAAGCACCGGGGAGCTGTTTTTT. Translating gives CASSVVVSGSTGELFF.

This chain joins TRBV11-3 and TRBJ2-1; TRBD2 matches 15 bases. After removal of 5 bases from V and 7 bases from J, the junction contained 9 bases not matched to a gene. Germline V CDR1 and CDR2: SGHNT, YENEEA. The CDR3 consists of 17 residues. CDR3 nucleotides: TGTGCCAGCAGCCCAGGGACTAGCGGGAGGATTGGGAATGAGCAGTTCTTC. Translation: CASSPGTSGRIGNEQFF.

This clone showed up just a few times. The chain carries TRBV29-1 and TRBJ2-7; 9 bases align to TRBD2. The germline V gene has CDR1 SQVTM and CDR2 ANQGSEA. The J segment lost 9 bases and the V segment lost 1 base, leaving 13 bases of the junction unmatched. CDR3 length: 15 residues. In nucleotides, the CDR3 is TGCAGCGTTGAAGCGGGTCTAGCGGGAACAGGCGGGCAGTACTTC. It translates to CSVEAGLAGTGGQYF.

CDR3 sequence: CASSLQGGPSGANVLTF. CDR3 in DNA: TGCGCCAGCAGCTTGCAGGGGGGCCCCTCTGGGGCCAACGTCCTGACTTTC. The chain uses TRBV5-1 and TRBJ2-6; tentatively, D is TRBD1 (7 bases). The germline CDR1 and CDR2 sequences are SGHRS and YFSETQ. V dropped 1 base and J dropped 0 bases, with 11 bases sitting between them. The CDR3 contains 17 residues.

This clone appeared a few times. This sequence joins TRBV7-9 and TRBJ1-5; no definite D call. The V gene's germline CDR1 is SEHNR and CDR2 FQNEAQ (reference sequence). Deletions cut 2 bases from V and 7 bases from J, with 9 bases between. This CDR3 contains 13 residues. CDR3 residues: CASSLTVIQPQHF. The CDR3 DNA reads TGTGCCAGCAGCTTAACAGTCATCCAGCCCCAGCATTTT.

The rearrangement links TRBV5-1 to TRBJ1-1, with 7 bases that match TRBD1. This CDR3 is built from 14 residues. Germline-derived CDR1 and CDR2 are SGHRS and YFSETQ. Germline trimming cut 5 bases from V and 5 bases from J; bases unmatched to any gene: 9. CDR3 DNA sequence: TGCGCCAGCAGAGTGACAGGGCTATTGACTGAAGCTTTCTTT. Residues: CASRVTGLLTEAFF.

The chain has TRBV18 and TRBJ1-1; a possible D gene is TRBD1 (5 bases). Germline-derived CDR1 and CDR2 are KGHSH and LQKENI. CDR3 length: 14 amino acids. The V gene lost 5 bases and the J gene lost 0 bases, with 10 bases spanning the gap. This CDR3 is CASSSTEVNTEAFF. The CDR3 nucleotides are TGTGCCAGCTCATCGACAGAAGTGAACACTGAAGCTTTCTTT. Drawing the rest from reference TRBV18 and TRBJ1-1, the complete variable domain is NAGVMQNPRHLVRRRGQEARLRCSPMKGHSHVYWYRQLPEEGLKFMVYLQKENIIDESGMPKERFSAEFPKEGPSILRIQQVVRGDSAAYFCASSSTEVNTEAFFGQGTRLTVV.

The chain employs TRBV27 and TRBJ2-3, with D perhaps TRBD2 (5 bases). The CDR3 is made up of 14 amino acids. V gave up 7 bases and J gave up 2 bases, with 13 bases separating them. The V gene's germline CDR1 is MNHEY and CDR2 SMNVEV (reference sequence). The CDR3 coding sequence is TGTGCCAGCAAGATACCGGGAAACACAGATACGCAGTATTTT. Its protein product is CASKIPGNTDTQYF.

Turning to this clone: Other DNA sequences in this specimen translate into the identical CDR3. This chain connects TRBV28 to TRBJ2-2, with 7 bases matching TRBD1. The CDR3 totals 15 residues. Trimming cost V 5 bases and J 2 bases; bases outside gene matches: 5. CDR1 and CDR2 (germline): MDHEN, SYDVKM. CDR3 DNA: TGTGCCAGCAGTCCAGGGACAGCCAACACCGGGGAGCTGTTTTTT. Translated: CASSPGTANTGELFF. The whole variable domain, filled in from reference TRBV28 and TRBJ2-2, reads DVKVTQSSRYLVKRTGEKVFLECVQDMDHENMFWYRQDPGLGLRLIYFSYDVKMKEKGDIPEGYSVSREKKERFSLILESASTNQTSMYLCASSPGTANTGELFFGEGSRLTVL.

Only a few counts were recorded for this clone. The chain is built from TRBV18 and TRBJ2-7; perhaps TRBD1 as D (5 bases). The CDR3 has 13 residues. V was pared by 8 bases and J by 3 bases, with 14 bases between. CDR1 KGHSH and CDR2 LQKENI come from the germline V gene. CDR3 region: CASTAGNLYEQYF. The CDR3 region has the DNA TGTGCCAGCACTGCAGGGAATCTCTACGAGCAGTACTTC. Full variable domain (missing parts from reference TRBV18 and TRBJ2-7): NAGVMQNPRHLVRRRGQEARLRCSPMKGHSHVYWYRQLPEEGLKFMVYLQKENIIDESGMPKERFSAEFPKEGPSILRIQQVVRGDSAAYFCASTAGNLYEQYFGPGTRLTVT.

The CDR3 nucleotides read TGCGCCAGCAGCCAAGGTCACCCCACGGACGAGCAGTACTTC. Translating gives CASSQGHPTDEQYF. This chain joins TRBV4-1 and TRBJ2-7; no reliable D call. CDR3 length: 14 amino acids. Looked up from germline, CDR1 is MGHRA and CDR2 is YSYEKL. Trimming shortened V by 1 base and J by 5 bases, and 12 bases separated the two germline ends.

The chain links TRBV19 to TRBJ1-2, with a weak D call TRBD1 (5 bases). V was shortened by 7 bases and J by 2 bases, with 5 bases between the two germline ends. From germline, CDR1 is LNHDA and CDR2 SQIVND (reference sequence). The CDR3 loop spans 11 amino acids. CDR3 DNA sequence: TGTGCCAGTACAGGGAACTATGGCTACACCTTC. Encoded protein: CASTGNYGYTF. Full variable domain (outside the CDR3, taken from reference TRBV19 and TRBJ1-2): DGGITQSPKYLFRKEGQNVTLSCEQNLNHDAMYWYRQDPGQGLRLIYYSQIVNDFQKGDIAEGYSVSREKKESFPLTVTSAQKNPTAFYLCASTGNYGYTFGSGTRLTVV.

This clone was picked up a small number of times. This chain connects TRBV7-9 to TRBJ2-2; D gene uncertain. V dropped 10 bases and J dropped 6 bases, with 9 bases sitting between them. Germline V gene sequence: CDR1 SEHNR, CDR2 FQNEAQ (reference sequence). This CDR3 spans 11 amino acids. This CDR3 is CAIYVSGELFF. The CDR3 bases are TGTGCCATCTACGTTTCCGGGGAGCTGTTTTTT.

The chain has TRBV18 and TRBJ2-7, with 10 bases aligning to TRBD2. The germline V gene has CDR1 KGHSH and CDR2 LQKENI. The length of the CDR3 is 16 residues. The J segment lost 4 bases and the V segment lost 6 bases, leaving 12 bases of the junction unmatched. CDR3 bases: TGTGCCAGCTCCCCTAACTACGGGACTAGCGAGTACGAGCAGTACTTC. Translating gives CASSPNYGTSEYEQYF.

The V and J genes are TRBV5-1 and TRBJ2-7; D is perhaps TRBD2 (6 bases). The CDR3 loop spans 15 amino acids. V was pared by 0 bases and J by 0 bases, with 10 bases between. Germline lookup yields CDR1 SGHRS and CDR2 YFSETQ. DNA of the CDR3: TGCGCCAGCAGCTTGGAAGTAGCGGCCTCCTACGAGCAGTACTTC. Protein product: CASSLEVAASYEQYF. The entire variable domain, with the rest obtained from reference TRBV5-1 and TRBJ2-7, is as follows: KAGVTQTPRYLIKTRGQQVTLSCSPISGHRSVSWYQQTPGQGLQFLFEYFSETQRNKGNFPGRFSGRQFSNSRSEMNVSTLELGDSALYLCASSLEVAASYEQYFGPGTRLTVT.

There are a few counts of this clone. The junction differs from germline at one of its ends, possibly a read error. The chain couples TRBV30 to TRBJ1-2, with 7 nucleotides matching TRBD1. Looked up from germline, CDR1 is GTSNPN and CDR2 is SVGIG (reference sequence). The CDR3 is made up of 11 amino acids. CDR3 amino acids: CAWSVDGQAAW. CDR3 DNA sequence: TGTGCCTGGAGTGTCGACGGACAGGCCGCCTGG.

This clone has more than one count but fewer than ten. In nucleotides, the CDR3 is TGTGCCAGTAGCCCGCGGGGGAGCACAGATACGCAGTATTTT. It yields the protein CASSPRGSTDTQYF. V usage is TRBV19 and J usage is TRBJ2-3, with 7 bases lining up with TRBD2. CDR3 length: 14 amino acids. The germline CDR1 and CDR2 sequences are LNHDA and SQIVND (reference sequence). With V trimmed by 6 bases and J by 0 bases, 3 bases remained unmatched.

The V and J genes are TRBV6-5 and TRBJ2-3; D uncertain. CDR1 MNHEY and CDR2 SVGAGI come from the germline V gene. V was clipped by 5 bases and J by 6 bases, with 6 bases between them. There are 11 residues in the CDR3. The CDR3 here is CASSPPDTQYF. CDR3 DNA: TGTGCCAGCAGTCCCCCTGATACGCAGTATTTT.

In this sample, this clone turned up a few times. The genes are TRBV30 and TRBJ2-3; 7 bases are a match to TRBD1. V was clipped by 2 bases and J by 1 base; unmatched bases: 9. This CDR3 contains 16 residues. Looked up from germline, CDR1 is GTSNPN and CDR2 is SVGIG (reference sequence). The CDR3 nucleotides are TGTGCCTGGAGTCAAGGACAGGTTCTCCGCACAGATACGCAGTATTTT. Residues: CAWSQGQVLRTDTQYF.

This clone was counted only a few times. The rearrangement joins TRBV30 to TRBJ2-1, with TRBD2 identical over 7 bases. Per the germline V gene, CDR1 is GTSNPN and CDR2 is SVGIG (reference sequence). This CDR3 is built from 11 residues. The DNA for the CDR3 is TGTGGCGGGGGCTCCTACAATGAGCAGTTCTTC. This gives the protein CGGGSYNEQFF.

The V and J genes are TRBV5-4 and TRBJ2-7, with 10 bases fitting TRBD2. CDR3 size: 17 residues. After removal of 4 bases from V and 2 bases from J, the junction contained 12 bases not matched to a gene. CDR1 SGHNT and CDR2 YYREEE come from the germline V gene (reference sequence). The CDR3 bases are TGTGCCAGCAGCCTCGGGATTCTAGCGGGGGAAACCTACGAGCAGTACTTC. This codes for CASSLGILAGETYEQYF.